This T cell receptor (beta chain) was identified in a study of T cell responses to AZD1222 COVID-19 vaccine. Study outcomes and limitations: Targeting of unmutated variant regions was reportedly seen in nearly half of spike-specific TCRs. Dominant at 160-218 and 743-854, vaccine-associated CD4 TCRs also spanned spike.

TCRdb keeps only in-frame clones here, not all; method: immunoSEQ multiplex PCR. Among 240,000 or so clones listed, 85% to 95% were seen once. V was pared by 1 base and J by 15 bases, with 13 bases between. The CDR3 contains 12 residues. Germline values: CDR1 LGHDT, CDR2 YNNKEL (reference sequence). A remark on this clone: Its antigen is unknown.

The chain joins TRBV3-1 (or the pseudogene TRBV3-2) to TRBJ2-1; tentative D call: TRBD2 (5 bases). The sequencing used peripheral blood, collected on day 0 of AZD1222 vaccination. The receptor comes from an adult in good health. In DNA, the CDR3 is TGTGCCAGCAGCCAAGGAAGGGAGAGAGGGTTCTTC. It codes for CASSQGRERGFF.